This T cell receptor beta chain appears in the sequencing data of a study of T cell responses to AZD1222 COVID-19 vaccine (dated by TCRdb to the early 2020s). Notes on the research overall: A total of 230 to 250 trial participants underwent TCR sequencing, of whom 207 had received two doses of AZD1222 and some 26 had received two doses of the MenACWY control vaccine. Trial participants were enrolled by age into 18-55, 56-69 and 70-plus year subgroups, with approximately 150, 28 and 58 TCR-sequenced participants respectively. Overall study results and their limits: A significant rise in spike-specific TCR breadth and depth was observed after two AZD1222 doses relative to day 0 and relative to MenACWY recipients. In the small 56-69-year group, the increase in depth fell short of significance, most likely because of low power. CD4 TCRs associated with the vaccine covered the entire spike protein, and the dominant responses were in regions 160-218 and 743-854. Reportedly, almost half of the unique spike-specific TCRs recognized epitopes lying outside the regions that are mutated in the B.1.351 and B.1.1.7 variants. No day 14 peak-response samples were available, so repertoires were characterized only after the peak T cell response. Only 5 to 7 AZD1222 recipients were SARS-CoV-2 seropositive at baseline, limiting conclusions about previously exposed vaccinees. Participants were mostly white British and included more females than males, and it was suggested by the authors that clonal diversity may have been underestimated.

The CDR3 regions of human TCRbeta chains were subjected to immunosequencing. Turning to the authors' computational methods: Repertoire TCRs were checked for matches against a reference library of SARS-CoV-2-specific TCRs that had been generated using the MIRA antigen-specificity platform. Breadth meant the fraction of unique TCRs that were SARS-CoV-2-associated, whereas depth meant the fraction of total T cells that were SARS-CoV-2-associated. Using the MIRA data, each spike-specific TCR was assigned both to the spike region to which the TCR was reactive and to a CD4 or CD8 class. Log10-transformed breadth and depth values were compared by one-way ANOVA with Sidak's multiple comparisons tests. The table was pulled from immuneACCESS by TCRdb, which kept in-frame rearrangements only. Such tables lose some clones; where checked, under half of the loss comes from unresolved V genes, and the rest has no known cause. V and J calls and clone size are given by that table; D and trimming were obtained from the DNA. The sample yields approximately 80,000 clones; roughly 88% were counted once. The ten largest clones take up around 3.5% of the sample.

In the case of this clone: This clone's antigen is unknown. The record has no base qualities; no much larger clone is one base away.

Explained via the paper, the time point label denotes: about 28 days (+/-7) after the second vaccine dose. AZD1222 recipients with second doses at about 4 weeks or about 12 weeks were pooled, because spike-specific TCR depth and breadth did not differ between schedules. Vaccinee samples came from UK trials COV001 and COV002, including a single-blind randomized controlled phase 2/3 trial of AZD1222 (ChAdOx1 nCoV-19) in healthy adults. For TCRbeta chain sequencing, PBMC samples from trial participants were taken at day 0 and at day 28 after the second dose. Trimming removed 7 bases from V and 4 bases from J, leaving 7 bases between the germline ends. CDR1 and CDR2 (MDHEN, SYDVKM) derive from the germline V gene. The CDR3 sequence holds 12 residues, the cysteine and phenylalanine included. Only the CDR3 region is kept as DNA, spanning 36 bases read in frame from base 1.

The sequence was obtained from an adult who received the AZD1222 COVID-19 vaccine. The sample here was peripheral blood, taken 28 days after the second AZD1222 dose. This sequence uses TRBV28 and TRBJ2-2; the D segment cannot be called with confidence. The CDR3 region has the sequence CASNPTTGELFF. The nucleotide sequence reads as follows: TGTGCCAGCAACCCGACCACCGGGGAGCTGTTTTTT. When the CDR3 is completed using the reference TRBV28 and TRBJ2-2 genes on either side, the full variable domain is DVKVTQSSRYLVKRTGEKVFLECVQDMDHENMFWYRQDPGLGLRLIYFSYDVKMKEKGDIPEGYSVSREKKERFSLILESASTNQTSMYLCASNPTTGELFFGEGSRLTVL.